This passage covers 25 T cell receptor beta chains from one sample sequenced in a study of blood T cell repertoires in COVID-19. Some clones are missing from TCRdb's copy, which holds only in-frame ones; the method was immunoSEQ multiplex PCR. The sample yields fewer than 450,000 clones, about 91% seen once. Material for sequencing was peripheral blood. Receptors were obtained from a woman between 45 and 60 years old with COVID-19, enrolled during active disease.

The V gene is TRBV6-4, the J gene TRBJ2-1, with TRBD1 as a possible D gene (5 bases). CDR1 is MRHNA, CDR2 SNTAGT, per germline. CDR3 length: 16 residues. With 2 bases removed from V and 5 bases from J, the gap between germline ends came to 16 bases. The CDR3 nucleotides are TGTGCCAGCAGTGACACCTTTTACAGACAGCACAATGAGCAGTTCTTC. Protein: CASSDTFYRQHNEQFF.

This chain links TRBV5-1 with TRBJ1-1; D uncertain. Trimming left V 2 bases short and J 5 bases short, with 10 bases between. From germline, CDR1 is SGHRS and CDR2 YFSETQ. The CDR3 has 13 amino acids. The CDR3, as DNA: TGCGCCAGCAGCTTCGCCGGGGAGACTGAAGCTTTCTTT. As protein: CASSFAGETEAFF.

Points on this clone: Other DNA sequences in this specimen translate into the identical CDR3. The chain uses TRBV5-4 and TRBJ1-5, with a weak D call TRBD1 (5 bases). The V gene lost 0 bases and the J gene lost 5 bases, with 6 bases spanning the gap. The CDR3 has 13 amino acids. The germline CDR1 and CDR2 sequences are SGHNT and YYREEE (reference sequence). This chain's CDR3 is CASSLGGDQPQHF. In DNA form, the CDR3 reads TGTGCCAGCAGCTTGGGGGGGGATCAGCCCCAGCATTTT.

The CDR3 region is CASSPPGVRNTGELFF. DNA for the CDR3: TGTGCCAGCAGCCCCCCAGGGGTGAGGAACACCGGGGAGCTGTTTTTT. The chain joins TRBV5-4 to TRBJ2-2, with D perhaps matching TRBD1 (6 bases). Germline CDR1 SGHNT, CDR2 YYREEE (reference sequence). The V end was cut by 4 bases, the J end by 1 base, with 14 bases between. The CDR3 contains 16 residues.

The V gene is TRBV11-2, the J gene TRBJ1-2; tentative D call: TRBD1 (6 bases). The CDR3 sequence is 13 residues long. Germline CDR1 is SGHAT and CDR2 is FQNNGV. V was cut by 5 bases and J by 3 bases, with 10 bases left in between. The CDR3 loop reads CASSLQGYYGYTF. CDR3 DNA: TGTGCCAGCAGCCTACAGGGTTACTATGGCTACACCTTC.

This chain connects TRBV7-8 to TRBJ2-3, with 7 bases that match TRBD2. Germline V gives CDR1 SGHVS, CDR2 FQNEAQ. CDR3 length: 15 amino acids. J lost 1 base, V lost 3 bases, and 4 bases had no gene match. The CDR3 DNA reads TGTGCCAGCAGCTTGGGTCTAGCGGGCACAGATACGCAGTATTTT. Encoded protein: CASSLGLAGTDTQYF.

This clone was seen once. This chain joins TRBV5-1 and TRBJ2-5, with D perhaps TRBD2 (6 bases). Germline values: CDR1 SGHRS, CDR2 YFSETQ. The CDR3 extends over 14 amino acids. V lost 4 bases and J 5 bases, leaving 15 bases between the germline ends. This CDR3 is CASSTGGSRETQYF. CDR3 sequence (DNA): TGCGCCAGCAGCACCGGAGGGTCTCGGGAGACCCAGTACTTC. Supplemented by reference TRBV5-1 and TRBJ2-5, the full variable domain reads KAGVTQTPRYLIKTRGQQVTLSCSPISGHRSVSWYQQTPGQGLQFLFEYFSETQRNKGNFPGRFSGRQFSNSRSEMNVSTLELGDSALYLCASSTGGSRETQYFGPGTRLLVL.

The rearrangement uses TRBV27 and TRBJ1-1; D perhaps matches TRBD1 (5 bases). The V end was cut by 5 bases, the J end by 5 bases, with 12 bases between. Germline lookup yields CDR1 MNHEY and CDR2 SMNVEV (reference sequence). CDR3 length: 13 residues. The CDR3 sequence: CASSRTRVTEAFF. DNA of the CDR3: TGTGCCAGCAGTAGAACCAGGGTGACTGAAGCTTTCTTT.

This sequence joins TRBV9 and TRBJ1-4, with 9 bases fitting TRBD1. Germline values: CDR1 SGDLS, CDR2 YYNGEE. The J segment lost 4 bases and the V segment lost 3 bases, leaving 4 bases of the junction unmatched. The CDR3 runs 15 residues. The CDR3 sequence: CASSAQGANNEKLFF. Here the CDR3 DNA reads TGTGCCAGCAGCGCACAGGGGGCGAATAATGAAAAACTGTTTTTT.

The chain carries TRBV2 and TRBJ1-5, with 7 bases identical to TRBD1. Germline V gene sequence: CDR1 SNHLY, CDR2 FYNNEI. J lost 0 bases, V lost 8 bases, and 7 bases had no gene match. The CDR3 is made up of 15 amino acids. CDR3 DNA: TGTGCCAGCGGGACAGATACTTATAGCAATCAGCCCCAGCATTTT. It translates to CASGTDTYSNQPQHF.

V is TRBV3-1 (or the pseudogene TRBV3-2) and J is TRBJ2-7; 10 bases are a match to TRBD2. Germline V gene data show CDR1 as LGHDT and CDR2 as YNNKEL (reference sequence). The length of the CDR3 is 15 residues. V lost 0 bases and J lost 9; bases outside the gene matches: 8. CDR3 region: CASSQDHSGGARQYF. The CDR3, as DNA: TGTGCCAGCAGCCAAGACCACAGCGGGGGGGCAAGGCAGTACTTC.

This chain connects TRBV9 to TRBJ2-1; TRBD2 matches at 11 bases. The CDR3 sequence is 16 residues long. Germline CDR1 and CDR2: SGDLS and YYNGEE. Germline trimming cut 2 bases from V and 6 bases from J; bases unmatched to any gene: 7. The CDR3 region is CASSVTGGTSGNEQFF. As DNA, the CDR3 is TGTGCCAGCAGCGTTACAGGGGGGACTAGCGGCAATGAGCAGTTCTTC.

The rearrangement links TRBV7-3 to TRBJ1-1, with a possible D match to TRBD1 (6 bases). The germline V gene has CDR1 SGHTA and CDR2 FQGTGA. The CDR3 has 16 residues. Trimming took 2 bases from V and 4 from J, leaving 17 bases between them. CDR3 nucleotides: TGTGCCAGCAGCTTACAGGTTGTAAGGGGGACCACTGAAGCTTTCTTT. It specifies CASSLQVVRGTTEAFF.

The gene calls are TRBV19 and TRBJ1-1; tentative D call: TRBD1 (5 bases). V gave up 5 bases and J gave up 0 bases, with 10 bases separating them. The CDR3 consists of 14 residues. CDR1 and CDR2 (germline): LNHDA, SQIVND (reference sequence). The DNA of the CDR3 is TGTGCCAGTAGTGAGACAGTAATGAACACTGAAGCTTTCTTT. Translation gives CASSETVMNTEAFF.

This chain joins TRBV7-9 and TRBJ2-5; the D gene is possibly TRBD1 (5 bases). The CDR3 is 16 residues long. CDR1 SEHNR and CDR2 FQNEAQ come from the germline V gene (reference sequence). V gave up 1 base and J gave up 3 bases, with 15 bases separating them. The CDR3 region is CASSLEPGDREETQYF. The CDR3 bases are TGTGCCAGCAGCTTAGAGCCCGGAGACAGAGAAGAGACCCAGTACTTC.

The chain is built from TRBV2 and TRBJ2-7; D gene unclear. Trimming removed 8 bases from V and 6 bases from J, with 11 bases in between. The CDR3 contains 11 residues. Per germline, CDR1 SNHLY and CDR2 FYNNEI. CDR3 residues: CASSRVREQYF. The CDR3 coding sequence is TGTGCCAGCTCACGGGTACGCGAGCAGTACTTC.

The chain is built from TRBV11-2 and TRBJ2-3; TRBD2 aligns across 8 bases. Unmatched junction bases numbered 9, after V lost 5 bases and J lost 2 bases. The CDR3 is 16 residues long. Germline CDR1 and CDR2: SGHAT and FQNNGV. CDR3 DNA sequence: TGTGCCAGCAGCAAAGAGCTAGCGGGTAACACAGATACGCAGTATTTT. It specifies CASSKELAGNTDTQYF.

This clone was detected only once. The J gene is TRBJ2-1, the V gene TRBV7-7; 8 bases are shared with TRBD2. The germline V gene has CDR1 SSHAT and CDR2 FNYEAQ (reference sequence). This CDR3 comprises 15 residues. Trimming removed 3 bases from V and 5 bases from J; junction bases left unmatched: 6. The CDR3 reads CASSFSLAGHNEQFF. Written as DNA, the CDR3 is TGTGCCAGCAGCTTTTCTCTAGCGGGTCACAATGAGCAGTTCTTC.

V gene TRBV10-3 combines with J gene TRBJ2-3; 8 bases fit TRBD2. The ends lost 3 bases at V and 2 bases at J; junction bases unmatched: 10. Per germline, CDR1 ENHRY and CDR2 SYGVKD. The CDR3 covers 17 residues. DNA for the CDR3: TGTGCCATCAGTGATCCAGCGGGGGCTAAACCCACAGATACGCAGTATTTT. It translates to CAISDPAGAKPTDTQYF.

This clone was seen a single time. CDR3 DNA sequence: TGTGCCTGGGCGTCGGGACAGGGTAGCACTGAAGCTTTCTTT. Its protein product is CAWASGQGSTEAFF. This chain connects TRBV30 to TRBJ1-1, with TRBD1 matching over 9 bases. Trimming removed 5 bases from V and 4 bases from J; junction bases left unmatched: 8. Germline CDR1 reads GTSNPN; CDR2 reads SVGIG (reference sequence). The CDR3 totals 14 residues.

This chain connects TRBV7-6 to TRBJ2-5, with 9 bases identical to TRBD1. V was clipped by 3 bases and J by 2 bases; unmatched bases: 13. CDR3 size: 18 residues. Germline CDR1 reads SGHVS; CDR2 reads FNYEAQ. The DNA of the CDR3 is TGTGCCAGCAGCTTCTCCCCGGGACAGGGAATAGAGCAAGAGACCCAGTACTTC. Its translation is CASSFSPGQGIEQETQYF.

This chain connects TRBV30 to TRBJ1-1; 8 nucleotides line up with TRBD1. The CDR3 contains 14 residues. Germline CDR1 and CDR2: GTSNPN and SVGIG (reference sequence). J was trimmed by 3 bases and V by 1 base; bases with no gene match: 4. This CDR3 reads CAWSETGGYTEAFF. The CDR3 nucleotides are TGTGCCTGGAGTGAAACAGGGGGATACACTGAAGCTTTCTTT. The full variable domain, rest sourced from reference TRBV30 and TRBJ1-1, is SQTIHQWPATLVQPVGSPLSLECTVEGTSNPNLYWYRQAAGRGLQLLFYSVGIGQISSEVPQNLSASRPQDRQFILSSKKLLLSDSGFYLCAWSETGGYTEAFFGQGTRLTVV.

The rearrangement joins TRBV18 to TRBJ1-2; D ambiguous. Germline V gene data show CDR1 as KGHSH and CDR2 as LQKENI. Trimming took off 2 bases at V and 9 bases at J, with 19 bases between the two ends. The CDR3 totals 15 residues. The CDR3 coding sequence is TGTGCCAGCTCACCAGGTATCCGGGCTCCCGGGAGCTACACCTTC. This encodes CASSPGIRAPGSYTF.

The chain carries TRBV7-6 and TRBJ1-4; D perhaps matches TRBD1 (5 bases). Germline-derived CDR1 and CDR2 are SGHVS and FNYEAQ. V was trimmed by 3 bases and J by 5 bases, leaving 10 bases between them. The CDR3 is made up of 14 amino acids. The CDR3 loop is CASSFDGGNEKLFF. The CDR3 DNA sequence: TGTGCCAGCAGCTTCGATGGGGGGAATGAAAAACTGTTTTTT.

This chain links TRBV30 with TRBJ2-1; maybe TRBD2 (5 bases). Trimming took 0 bases from V and 6 from J, leaving 18 bases between them. Germline V gene lookup returns CDR1 GTSNPN and CDR2 SVGIG (reference sequence). This CDR3 has 16 residues. For the CDR3, the DNA is TGTGCCTGGAGTGTCCCTCTCGGAGGCAAATTCAATGAGCAGTTCTTC. Its translation is CAWSVPLGGKFNEQFF. Looking up the rest from reference TRBV30 and TRBJ2-1 gives the full variable domain: SQTIHQWPATLVQPVGSPLSLECTVEGTSNPNLYWYRQAAGRGLQLLFYSVGIGQISSEVPQNLSASRPQDRQFILSSKKLLLSDSGFYLCAWSVPLGGKFNEQFFGPGTRLTVL.